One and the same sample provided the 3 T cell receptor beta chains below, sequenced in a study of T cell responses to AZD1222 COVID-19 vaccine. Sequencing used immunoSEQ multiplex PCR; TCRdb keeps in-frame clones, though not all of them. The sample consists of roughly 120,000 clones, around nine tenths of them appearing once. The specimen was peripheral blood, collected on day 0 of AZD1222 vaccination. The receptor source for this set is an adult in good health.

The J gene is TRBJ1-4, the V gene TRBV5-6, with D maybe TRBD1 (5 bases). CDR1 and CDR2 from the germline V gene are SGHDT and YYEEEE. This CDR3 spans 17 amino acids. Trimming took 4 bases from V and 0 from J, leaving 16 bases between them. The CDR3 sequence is CASSQILTGPTNEKLFF. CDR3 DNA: TGTGCCAGCAGCCAGATCCTAACAGGTCCAACTAATGAAAAACTGTTTTTT.

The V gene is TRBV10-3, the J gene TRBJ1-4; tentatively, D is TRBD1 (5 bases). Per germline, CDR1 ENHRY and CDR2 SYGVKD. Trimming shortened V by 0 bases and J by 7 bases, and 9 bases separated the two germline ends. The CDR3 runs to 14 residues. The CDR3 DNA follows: TGTGCCATCAGTGAGTCGATCGGGGGTGAAAAACTGTTTTTT. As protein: CAISESIGGEKLFF.

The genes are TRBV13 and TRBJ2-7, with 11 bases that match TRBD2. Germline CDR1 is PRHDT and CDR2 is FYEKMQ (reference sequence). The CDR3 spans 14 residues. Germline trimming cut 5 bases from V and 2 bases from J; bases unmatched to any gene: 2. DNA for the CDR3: TGTGCCAGCAGCCTAGCGGGGGGAACCTACGAGCAGTACTTC. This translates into CASSLAGGTYEQYF.